Listed below are T cell receptor beta chains from one sample, sequenced in a study of T cell changes during pregnancy in multiple sclerosis. Here immunoSEQ multiplex PCR was the method, and the copy in TCRdb shows in-frame clones only, minus some. Of 70,000 or so clones in the sample, around nine tenths were seen once. The input for sequencing was CD4+ T cells from peripheral blood mononuclear cells, taken before pregnancy. The receptors originated from a female donor with multiple sclerosis, enrolled in a pregnancy study. CDR3s include the opening cysteine and the closing phenylalanine or tryptophan. A D gene is named only where the DNA matches it firmly. Part of the rows lack a size; the others show once, few, many or a class for expanded clones.

>TRBV7-9|TRBJ1-3|NA|NA
CASSRVRNTIYF
TGTGCCAGCAGCCGGGTTAGAAACACCATATATTTT
>TRBV6-5|TRBJ2-7|TRBD2|NA
CASSRTSAYEQYF
TGTGCCAGCAGTAGGACTAGCGCCTACGAGCAGTACTTC
>TRBV28|TRBJ1-2|NA|NA
CASRTNVNYGYTF
TGTGCCAGCAGGACAAATGTTAACTATGGCTACACCTTC
>TRBV6-4|TRBJ2-4|TRBD1|NA
CASSDSDRGLAKNIQYF
TGTGCCAGCAGTGACTCAGACAGGGGGCTAGCCAAAAACATTCAGTACTTC
>TRBV11-3|TRBJ2-5|TRBD1|NA
CASSPGQGVGETQYF
TGTGCCAGCAGCCCCGGTCAGGGGGTCGGAGAGACCCAGTACTTC
>TRBV5-1|TRBJ2-1|TRBD2|NA
CASRVLAGGYNEQFF
TGCGCCAGCAGGGTTTTAGCGGGGGGTTACAATGAGCAGTTCTTC
>TRBV6-5|TRBJ2-7|NA|NA
CASSYLQGGEQYF
TGTGCCAGCAGTTACCTCCAGGGTGGCGAGCAGTACTTC
>TRBV6-1|TRBJ2-5|NA|NA
CASSVGGGGVAQYF
TGTGCCAGCAGTGTCGGCGGAGGGGGGGTGGCCCAGTACTTC
>TRBV5-8|TRBJ1-4|NA|NA
CASSLEGRGREKLFF
TGTGCCAGCAGCTTGGAGGGCAGGGGACGCGAAAAACTGTTTTTT
>TRBV4-1|TRBJ2-3|TRBD2|NA
CASSQDLTSGGADTQYF
TGCGCCAGCAGCCAAGATTTGACTAGCGGGGGAGCAGATACGCAGTATTTT
>TRBV4-1|TRBJ2-5|TRBD2|NA
CASSLGTSANQETQYF
TGCGCCAGCAGCCTCGGGACTAGCGCCAACCAAGAGACCCAGTACTTC
>TRBV28|TRBJ1-5|TRBD1|NA
CASSAGTGMSNQPQHF
TGTGCCAGCAGCGCCGGGACAGGGATGAGCAATCAGCCCCAGCATTTT
>TRBV7-2|TRBJ2-4|TRBD1|NA
CASSSSRQGANIQYF
TGTGCCAGCAGTTCAAGTCGGCAGGGGGCAAACATTCAGTACTTC
>TRBV28|TRBJ1-6|TRBD1|few
CASSFRQGSPPLHF
TGTGCCAGCAGTTTCCGACAGGGTAGTCCACCCCTCCACTTT
>TRBV6-6|TRBJ1-2|TRBD1|NA
CASNGDRGNYGYTF
TGTGCCAGCAACGGGGACAGGGGCAACTATGGCTACACCTTC
>TRBV2|TRBJ1-2|NA|once
CASGAGYGYTF
TGTGCCAGCGGGGCAGGGTATGGCTACACCTTC
>TRBV6-6|TRBJ1-2|NA|NA
CASSYDGQLYGYTF
TGTGCCAGCAGTTACGATGGCCAGTTGTATGGCTACACCTTC
>TRBV6-6|TRBJ2-7|TRBD1|NA
CASSRDSTNEQYF
TGTGCCAGCAGTCGGGACAGTACGAACGAGCAGTACTTC
>TRBV19|TRBJ1-1|NA|NA
CASTLWGGANTEAFF
TGTGCCAGTACCCTATGGGGGGGGGCGAACACTGAAGCTTTCTTT
>TRBV4-1|TRBJ1-3|TRBD1|NA
CASSLHPGGLSGNTIYF
TGCGCCAGCAGCCTACATCCAGGGGGTTTGTCTGGAAACACCATATATTTT
>TRBV18|TRBJ1-1|NA|NA
CASSPLANTEAFF
TGTGCCAGCTCCCCTTTGGCGAACACTGAAGCTTTCTTT
>TRBV19|TRBJ1-2|TRBD1|NA
CASSIGQGVYGYTF
TGTGCCAGTAGTATCGGACAGGGGGTCTATGGCTACACCTTC
>TRBV7-3|TRBJ2-5|NA|NA
CASSSQGRETQYF
TGTGCCAGCAGCTCGCAGGGTAGGGAGACCCAGTACTTC
>TRBV29-1|TRBJ1-2|TRBD1|NA
CSVEGTGGHGYTF
TGCAGCGTTGAGGGGACAGGGGGACATGGCTACACCTTC
>TRBV4-1|TRBJ2-1|NA|NA
CASSQGNRDNEQFF
TGCGCCAGCAGCCAAGGAAACAGGGACAATGAGCAGTTCTTC
>TRBV2|TRBJ1-6|NA|few
CASSREGEVLRSPLHF
TGTGCCAGCAGTCGTGAAGGTGAGGTGCTAAGGTCACCCCTCCACTTT
>TRBV18|TRBJ2-7|NA|NA
CASSPQGSSYEQYF
TGTGCCAGCTCACCACAGGGGTCCTCCTACGAGCAGTACTTC
>TRBV9|TRBJ2-5|NA|NA
CASSVEGGGGTIQETQYF
TGTGCCAGCAGCGTAGAGGGGGGAGGGGGGACTATACAAGAGACCCAGTACTTC
>TRBV5-1|TRBJ2-5|TRBD2|NA
CASSFLTSGRAGETQYF
TGCGCCAGCAGCTTTTTGACTAGCGGGAGGGCTGGAGAGACCCAGTACTTC
>TRBV28|TRBJ2-2|NA|NA
CASSFKGFTGELFF
TGTGCCAGCAGTTTCAAGGGGTTCACCGGGGAGCTGTTTTTT
>TRBV5-6|TRBJ1-5|TRBD1|NA
CASSLQGAQSQPQHF
TGTGCCAGCAGCTTGCAGGGGGCGCAGAGTCAGCCCCAGCATTTT